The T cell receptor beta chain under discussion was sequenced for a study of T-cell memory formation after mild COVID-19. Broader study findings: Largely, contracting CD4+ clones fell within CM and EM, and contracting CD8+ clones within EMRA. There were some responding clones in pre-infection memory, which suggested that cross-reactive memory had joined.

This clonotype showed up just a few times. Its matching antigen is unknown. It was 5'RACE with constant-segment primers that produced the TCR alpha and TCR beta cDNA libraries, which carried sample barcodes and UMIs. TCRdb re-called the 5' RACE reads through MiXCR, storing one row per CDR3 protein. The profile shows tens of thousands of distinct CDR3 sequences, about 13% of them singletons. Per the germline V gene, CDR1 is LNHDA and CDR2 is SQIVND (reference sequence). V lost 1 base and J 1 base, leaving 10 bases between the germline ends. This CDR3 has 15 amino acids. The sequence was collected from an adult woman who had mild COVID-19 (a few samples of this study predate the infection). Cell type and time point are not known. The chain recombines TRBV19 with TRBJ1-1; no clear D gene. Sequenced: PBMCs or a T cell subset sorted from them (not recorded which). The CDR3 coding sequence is TGTGCCAGTAGTATAGGTACCATTGCGAACACTGAAGCTTTCTTT. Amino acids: CASSIGTIANTEAFF. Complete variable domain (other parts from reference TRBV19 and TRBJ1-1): DGGITQSPKYLFRKEGQNVTLSCEQNLNHDAMYWYRQDPGQGLRLIYYSQIVNDFQKGDIAEGYSVSREKKESFPLTVTSAQKNPTAFYLCASSIGTIANTEAFFGQGTRLTVV.